This record looks at one TCR beta chain sequence and its context. This sample was taken from a study of blood T cell repertoires in COVID-19. Whole-study context: Samples of COVID-19 (acute and convalescent) were obtained from the United States, Italy and Spain. Nucleic acid was either cDNA or gDNA, and it came from T cells, B-cell-depleted T cells, or PBMCs.

Per the germline V gene, CDR1 is SGHRS and CDR2 is YFSETQ. With V trimmed by 4 bases and J by 3 bases, 8 bases remained unmatched. The CDR3 contains 15 residues. The method was immunoSEQ multiplex PCR; TCRdb's version includes in-frame clones alone and lacks a portion of them. This sample carries about 270,000 clones, 80% to 85% of them seen once, and the ten largest clones take 2.5% to 3%. The clonotype comes from a woman aged 55-69 years with active or convalescent COVID-19. This chain links TRBV5-1 with TRBJ1-1; TRBD1 agrees at 8 bases. Sequencing input: peripheral blood. The CDR3 sequence is CASSTVQGVHTEAFF. The CDR3 coding sequence is TGCGCCAGCAGCACGGTACAGGGGGTACACACTGAAGCTTTCTTT. The full variable domain, with the rest looked up from reference TRBV5-1 and TRBJ1-1, is KAGVTQTPRYLIKTRGQQVTLSCSPISGHRSVSWYQQTPGQGLQFLFEYFSETQRNKGNFPGRFSGRQFSNSRSEMNVSTLELGDSALYLCASSTVQGVHTEAFFGQGTRLTVV.